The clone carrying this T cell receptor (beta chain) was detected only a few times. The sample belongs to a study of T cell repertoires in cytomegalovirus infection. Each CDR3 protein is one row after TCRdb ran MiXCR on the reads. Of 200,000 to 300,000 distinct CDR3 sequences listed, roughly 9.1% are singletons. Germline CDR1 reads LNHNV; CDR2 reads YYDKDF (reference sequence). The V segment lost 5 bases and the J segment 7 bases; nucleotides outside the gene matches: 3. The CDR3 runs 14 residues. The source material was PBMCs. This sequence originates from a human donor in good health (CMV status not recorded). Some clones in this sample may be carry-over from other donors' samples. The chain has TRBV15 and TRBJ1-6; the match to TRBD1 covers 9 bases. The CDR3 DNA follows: TGTGCCACCAGCCGGGACAGGGTGAATTCACCCCTCCACTTT. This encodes CATSRDRVNSPLHF.